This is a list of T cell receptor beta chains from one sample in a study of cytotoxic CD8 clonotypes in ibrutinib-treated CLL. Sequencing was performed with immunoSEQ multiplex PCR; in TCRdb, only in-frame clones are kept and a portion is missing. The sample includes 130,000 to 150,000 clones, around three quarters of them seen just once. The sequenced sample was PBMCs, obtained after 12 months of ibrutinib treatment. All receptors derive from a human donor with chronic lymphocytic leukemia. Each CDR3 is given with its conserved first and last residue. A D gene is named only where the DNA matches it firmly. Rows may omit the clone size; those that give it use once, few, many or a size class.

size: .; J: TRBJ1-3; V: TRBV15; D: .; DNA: TGTGCCACCAGCATTAAGGGATACACCATATATTTT; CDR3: CATSIKGYTIYF
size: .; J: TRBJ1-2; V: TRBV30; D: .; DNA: TGTGCCTGGAGCGTTAACAGTGCCCTTGGCTACACCTTC; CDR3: CAWSVNSALGYTF
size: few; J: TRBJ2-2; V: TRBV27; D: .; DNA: TGTGCCAGCAGTTTAAACAGGAACACCGGGGAGCTGTTTTTT; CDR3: CASSLNRNTGELFF
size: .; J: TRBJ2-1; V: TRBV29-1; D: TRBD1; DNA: TGCAGCGTAAATCACAGGGGAAACAATGAGCAGTTCTTC; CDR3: CSVNHRGNNEQFF
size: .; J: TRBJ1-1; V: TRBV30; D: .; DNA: TGTGCCTGGAGTCAAACACCGAACACTGAAGCTTTCTTT; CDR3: CAWSQTPNTEAFF
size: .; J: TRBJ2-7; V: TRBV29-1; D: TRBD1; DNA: TGCAGCGTTACAAGGACAGGGGGGCTCTACGAGCAGTACTTC; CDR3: CSVTRTGGLYEQYF
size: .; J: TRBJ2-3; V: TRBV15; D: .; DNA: TGTGCCACCAGCAGAGATTTTTCAGATACGCAGTATTTT; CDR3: CATSRDFSDTQYF
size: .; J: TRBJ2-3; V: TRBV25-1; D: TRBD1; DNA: TGTGCCAGCAGTCGGGACAGGTCCACAGATACGCAGTATTTT; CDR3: CASSRDRSTDTQYF
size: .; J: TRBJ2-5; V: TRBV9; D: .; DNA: TGTGCCAGCAGTAACCCGGGTGGGGGCTGGACCCAGTACTTC; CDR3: CASSNPGGGWTQYF
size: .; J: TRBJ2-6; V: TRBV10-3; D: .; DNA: TGTGCCATCAGTGAAAGCTATATAGGGGCCAACGTCCTGACTTTC; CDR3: CAISESYIGANVLTF
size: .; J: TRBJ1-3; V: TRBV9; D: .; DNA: TGTGCCAGCAGCCTCTTACTTCTCGACAGCACCATATATTTT; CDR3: CASSLLLLDSTIYF
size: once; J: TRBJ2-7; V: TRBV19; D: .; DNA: TGTGCCAGTAGTATAGATGACCACTCCTACGAGCAGTACTTC; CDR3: CASSIDDHSYEQYF
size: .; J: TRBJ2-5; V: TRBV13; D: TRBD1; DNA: TGTGCCAGCAGCCCACCCGGGACAGGGGTAGAGACCCAGTACTTC; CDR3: CASSPPGTGVETQYF
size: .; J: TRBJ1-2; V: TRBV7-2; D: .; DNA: TGTGCCAGCAGCGTACCTAACTATGGCTACACCTTC; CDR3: CASSVPNYGYTF
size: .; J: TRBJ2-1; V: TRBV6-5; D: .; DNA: TGTGCCAGCAGCCCGACCCACGGGAGCGGTGAGCAGTTCTTC; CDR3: CASSPTHGSGEQFF
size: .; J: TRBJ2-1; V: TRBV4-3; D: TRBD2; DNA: TGCGCCAGCAGCCGAAGCCCCCCTGATAGCGGGAGAGGTAATGAGCAGTTCTTC; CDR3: CASSRSPPDSGRGNEQFF
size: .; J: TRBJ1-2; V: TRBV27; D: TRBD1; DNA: TGTGCCAGCAGCACACAGGGGGCTAACTATGGCTACACTTTC; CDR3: CASSTQGANYGYTF
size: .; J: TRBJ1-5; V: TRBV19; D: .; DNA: TGTGCCAGTAGTCGGGGAGATAGGGCCAATCAGCCCCAGCATTTT; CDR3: CASSRGDRANQPQHF
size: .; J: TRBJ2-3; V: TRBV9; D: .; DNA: TGTGCCAGCAGCGTAGAGGTACCAGATACGCAGTATTTT; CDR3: CASSVEVPDTQYF
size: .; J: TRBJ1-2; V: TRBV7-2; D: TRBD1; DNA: TGTGCCAGCAGCTTCCCGGGACAGCTCTATGGCTACACCTTC; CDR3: CASSFPGQLYGYTF
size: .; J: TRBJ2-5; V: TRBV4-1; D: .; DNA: TGCGCCAGCAGCCATTACAGGGAAGAGACCCAGTACTTC; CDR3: CASSHYREETQYF
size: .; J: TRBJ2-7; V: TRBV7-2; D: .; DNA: TGTGCCAGCAGCTTAGGTGCTGCGAACGACTACGAGCAGTACTTC; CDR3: CASSLGAANDYEQYF
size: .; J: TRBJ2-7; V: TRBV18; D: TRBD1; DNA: TGTGCCAGCTCACCGAAACAGGGGATCTACGAGCAGTACTTC; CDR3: CASSPKQGIYEQYF
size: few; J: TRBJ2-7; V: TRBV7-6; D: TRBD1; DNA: TGTGCCAGCAGCAGCGACAGGGGGCTCTACGAGCAGTACTTC; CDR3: CASSSDRGLYEQYF
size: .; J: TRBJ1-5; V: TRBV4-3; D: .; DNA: TGCGCCAGCAGCCAAGATTCCGGGGGCGCGGGTCAGCCCCAGCATTTT; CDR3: CASSQDSGGAGQPQHF
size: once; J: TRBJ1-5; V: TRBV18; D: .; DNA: TGTGCCAGCTCACCACCGGGGACAAATAGCAATCAGCCCCAGCATTTT; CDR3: CASSPPGTNSNQPQHF
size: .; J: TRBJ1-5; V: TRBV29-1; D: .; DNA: TGCAGCGTTGCCGGGACCGATTCCAATCAGCCCCAGCATTTT; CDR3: CSVAGTDSNQPQHF
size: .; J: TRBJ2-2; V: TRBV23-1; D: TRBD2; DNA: TGCGCCAGCAGGGGACTAGCGGAGGGGAACACCGGGGAGCTGTTTTTT; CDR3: CASRGLAEGNTGELFF
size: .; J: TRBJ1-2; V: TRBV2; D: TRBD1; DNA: TGTGCCAGCAGCCATCTCGACAGGGACCCCTTCTATGGCTACACCTTC; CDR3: CASSHLDRDPFYGYTF
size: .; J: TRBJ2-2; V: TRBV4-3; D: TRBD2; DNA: TGCGCCAGCAGCCAATCGCCTAGCGGATTGAACACCGGGGAGCTGTTTTTT; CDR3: CASSQSPSGLNTGELFF
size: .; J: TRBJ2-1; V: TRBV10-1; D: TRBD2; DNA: TGCGCCAGCAGTGAGAAGACTAGCGGGAGGCCGAGCTCCTACAATGAGCAGTTCTTC; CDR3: CASSEKTSGRPSSYNEQFF
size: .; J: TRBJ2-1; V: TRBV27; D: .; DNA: TGTGCCAGCAGTTACGGGTACTCCTACAATGAGCAGTTCTTC; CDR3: CASSYGYSYNEQFF
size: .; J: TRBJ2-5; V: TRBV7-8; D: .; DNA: TGTGCCAGCAGCTTAGGAAGGTTAGAGACCCAGTACTTC; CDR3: CASSLGRLETQYF
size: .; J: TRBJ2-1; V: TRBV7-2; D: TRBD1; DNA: TGTGCCAGCAGTCGGGACAGATACAATGAGCAGTTCTTC; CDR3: CASSRDRYNEQFF
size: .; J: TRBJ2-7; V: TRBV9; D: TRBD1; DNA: TGTGCCAGCAGCGTAGGGCAGGGGGCGCGGGAGCAGTACTTC; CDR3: CASSVGQGAREQYF
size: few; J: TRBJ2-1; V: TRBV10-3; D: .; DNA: TGTGCCATCAGTGTGGCCGCAAGCTCCTACAATGAGCAGTTCTTC; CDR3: CAISVAASSYNEQFF
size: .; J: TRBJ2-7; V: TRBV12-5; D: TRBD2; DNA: TGTGCTAGTGGTCCACCCCGCCGGGAGGGAGCCTACGAGCAGTACTTC; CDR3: CASGPPRREGAYEQYF
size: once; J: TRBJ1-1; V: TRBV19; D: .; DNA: TGTGCCAGTAGTATCCTCAAGGGGACTGAAGCTTTCTTT; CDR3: CASSILKGTEAFF